The rows below give T cell receptor beta chains drawn from one sample of a study of control samples from healthy donors and cancer patients. The table came from immunoSEQ multiplex PCR; TCRdb's copy has only in-frame clones and leaves some out. The data show some 140,000 clones, with around nine tenths seen just once and 11% held by the top ten. Source material: blood. The receptors derive from a man under 40 in good health. Both conserved end residues are part of each CDR3. Each record gives: V gene, CDR3 length, J gene, CDR3 protein.

TRBV28	15	TRBJ1-4	CASSSPGEGGEKLFF
TRBV3-1/TRBV3-2	15	TRBJ1-4	CASSQDGTGNEKLFF
TRBV24-1	15	TRBJ2-1	CATSPGTGDYNEQFF
TRBV27	13	TRBJ1-2	CASSHKINYGYTF
TRBV29-1	16	TRBJ2-1	CSVEASGSSSYNEQFF
TRBV6-4	14	TRBJ2-2	CASSDSPNTGELFF
TRBV28	14	TRBJ2-7	CASSSRLELYEQYF
TRBV18	13	TRBJ2-2	CASSPSNTGELFF
TRBV19	15	TRBJ2-3	CASSIGGRLTDTQYF
TRBV20-1	14	TRBJ2-7	CSASALAGAYEQYF
TRBV19	18	TRBJ1-2	CASTNLGLGDLANYGYTF
TRBV29-1	19	TRBJ2-3	CSVDASWKREGRNTDTQYF
TRBV25-1	17	TRBJ1-3	CASSEPLPAVSGNTIYF
TRBV11-2	12	TRBJ2-7	CASSRTGVEQYF
TRBV11-2	14	TRBJ2-7	CASSLLGPSLEQYF
TRBV19	13	TRBJ1-3	CASSNGFGNTIYF
TRBV7-2	16	TRBJ2-5	CASSLAGGPLQETQYF
TRBV27	11	TRBJ1-1	CASSSTAEAFF
TRBV2	13	TRBJ2-2	CASNGQGDGELFF
TRBV19	15	TRBJ2-1	CASHPDVGTYNEQFF
TRBV28	15	TRBJ2-7	CASNGGALPTYEQYF
TRBV27	15	TRBJ1-5	CASSQRDRINQPQHF
TRBV5-5	13	TRBJ2-7	CASSLLSGYEQYF
TRBV7-2	14	TRBJ2-1	CASIRRVSYNEQFF
TRBV6-5	13	TRBJ1-2	CASTTGEVGGYTF
TRBV7-9	18	TRBJ1-5	CASSLTSGLGRSNQPQHF
TRBV7-2	15	TRBJ2-7	CASSLDGLAAYEQYF
TRBV6-4	13	TRBJ2-7	CASSRCSYYEQYF
TRBV11-1	14	TRBJ2-2	CASTVLAGPGELFF
TRBV6-4	15	TRBJ2-2	CASSSSGETPGELFF
TRBV13	14	TRBJ2-1	CASSGTVSYNEQFF
TRBV5-4	13	TRBJ2-7	CASSSGQGYEQYF
TRBV13	13	TRBJ1-2	CASSPFHDYGYTF
TRBV11-3	17	TRBJ1-2	CASGWSGGRGTNYGYTF
TRBV6-4	13	TRBJ2-1	CASSARETDEQFF
TRBV27	13	TRBJ2-7	CASSLWASYEQYF
TRBV7-2	14	TRBJ2-1	CASRSSGSPNEQFF
TRBV7-9	15	TRBJ1-1	CASRSTDRGSTEAFF
TRBV5-4	16	TRBJ2-1	CASSVGLAGSYNEQFF
TRBV19	12	TRBJ1-2	CASKQGLDGYTF
TRBV2	14	TRBJ1-1	CASSFTSGDTEAFF
TRBV19	14	TRBJ2-7	CATSPGHGNYEQYF
TRBV10-3	13	TRBJ2-7	CAITRDRGYEQYF
TRBV5-4	14	TRBJ2-7	CASSSWDQTYEQYF
TRBV24-1	17	TRBJ1-2	CATSDHPDLTGPYGYTF
TRBV7-9	13	TRBJ2-5	CASSLSGRETQYF
TRBV11-2	13	TRBJ1-6	CASATGSHSPLHF
TRBV4-1	13	TRBJ2-1	CASSQILRNEQFF
TRBV28	17	TRBJ2-2	CASSFSGSTKNTGELFF
TRBV30	13	TRBJ2-7	CAWGSGGPGEQYF
TRBV6-5	14	TRBJ1-1	CASQSQGMNTEAFF
TRBV6-5	14	TRBJ1-1	CASSYSTGGTEAFF
TRBV4-3	15	TRBJ2-5	CASSQDLGSAETQYF